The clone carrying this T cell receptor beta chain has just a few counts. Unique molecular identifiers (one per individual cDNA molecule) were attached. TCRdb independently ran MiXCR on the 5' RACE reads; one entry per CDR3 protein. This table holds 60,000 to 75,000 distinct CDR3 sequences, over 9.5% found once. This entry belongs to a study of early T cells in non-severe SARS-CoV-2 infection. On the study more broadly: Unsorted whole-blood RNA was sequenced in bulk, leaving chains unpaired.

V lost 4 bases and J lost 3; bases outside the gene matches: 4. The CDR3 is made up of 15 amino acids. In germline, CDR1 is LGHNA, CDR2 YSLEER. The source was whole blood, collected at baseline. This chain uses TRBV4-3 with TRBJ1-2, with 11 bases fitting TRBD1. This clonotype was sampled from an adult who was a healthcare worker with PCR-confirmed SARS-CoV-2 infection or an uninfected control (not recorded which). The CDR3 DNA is TGCGCCAGCAGCCCAGGGACAGGGGGAGACTATGGCTACACCTTC. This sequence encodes CASSPGTGGDYGYTF.